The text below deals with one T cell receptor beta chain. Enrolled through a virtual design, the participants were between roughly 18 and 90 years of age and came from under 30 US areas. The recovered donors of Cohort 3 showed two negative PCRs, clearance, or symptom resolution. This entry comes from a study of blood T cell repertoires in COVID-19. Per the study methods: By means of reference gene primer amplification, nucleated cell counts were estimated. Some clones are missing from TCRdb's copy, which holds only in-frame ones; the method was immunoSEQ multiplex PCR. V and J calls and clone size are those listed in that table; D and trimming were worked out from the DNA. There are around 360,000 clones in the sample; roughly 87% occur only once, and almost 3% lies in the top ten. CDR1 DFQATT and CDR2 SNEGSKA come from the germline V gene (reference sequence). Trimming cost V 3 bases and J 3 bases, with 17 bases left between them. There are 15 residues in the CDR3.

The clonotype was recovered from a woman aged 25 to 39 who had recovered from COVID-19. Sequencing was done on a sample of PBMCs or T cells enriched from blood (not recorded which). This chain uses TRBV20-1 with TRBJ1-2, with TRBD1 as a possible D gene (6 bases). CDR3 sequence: CSASPPGHLDYGYTF. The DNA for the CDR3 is TGCAGTGCTAGTCCACCGGGACACTTAGACTATGGCTACACCTTC.